This T cell receptor beta chain was found in a study of blood T cell repertoires in COVID-19. In the study overall: Samples came from the United States, Italy and Spain, spanning acute and convalescent COVID-19. PBMCs, B-cell-depleted T cells, or T cells provided the cDNA or gDNA that made up the material.

The CDR3 sequence is 13 residues long. In the original analysis: By means of reference gene primer amplification, nucleated cell counts were estimated. Clones were sequenced by immunoSEQ multiplex PCR, and TCRdb holds only the in-frame ones, with some missing. D and trimming were read from the DNA, whereas the V and J calls and clone size are those reported in that table. In the table there are more than 300,000 clones, about four fifths of which are singletons. The receptor was isolated from a woman between 45 and 65 years old who had recovered from COVID-19. The material sequenced was PBMCs or T cells enriched from blood (not recorded which). The chain couples TRBV21-1 to TRBJ1-1; TRBD1, the table's D call, was not compared with the DNA. TRBV21-1 is flagged as a pseudogene. The CDR3 bases are TGTGCCACCCGACGGGACACGAACACTGAAGCTTTCTTT. As protein: CATRRDTNTEAFF.